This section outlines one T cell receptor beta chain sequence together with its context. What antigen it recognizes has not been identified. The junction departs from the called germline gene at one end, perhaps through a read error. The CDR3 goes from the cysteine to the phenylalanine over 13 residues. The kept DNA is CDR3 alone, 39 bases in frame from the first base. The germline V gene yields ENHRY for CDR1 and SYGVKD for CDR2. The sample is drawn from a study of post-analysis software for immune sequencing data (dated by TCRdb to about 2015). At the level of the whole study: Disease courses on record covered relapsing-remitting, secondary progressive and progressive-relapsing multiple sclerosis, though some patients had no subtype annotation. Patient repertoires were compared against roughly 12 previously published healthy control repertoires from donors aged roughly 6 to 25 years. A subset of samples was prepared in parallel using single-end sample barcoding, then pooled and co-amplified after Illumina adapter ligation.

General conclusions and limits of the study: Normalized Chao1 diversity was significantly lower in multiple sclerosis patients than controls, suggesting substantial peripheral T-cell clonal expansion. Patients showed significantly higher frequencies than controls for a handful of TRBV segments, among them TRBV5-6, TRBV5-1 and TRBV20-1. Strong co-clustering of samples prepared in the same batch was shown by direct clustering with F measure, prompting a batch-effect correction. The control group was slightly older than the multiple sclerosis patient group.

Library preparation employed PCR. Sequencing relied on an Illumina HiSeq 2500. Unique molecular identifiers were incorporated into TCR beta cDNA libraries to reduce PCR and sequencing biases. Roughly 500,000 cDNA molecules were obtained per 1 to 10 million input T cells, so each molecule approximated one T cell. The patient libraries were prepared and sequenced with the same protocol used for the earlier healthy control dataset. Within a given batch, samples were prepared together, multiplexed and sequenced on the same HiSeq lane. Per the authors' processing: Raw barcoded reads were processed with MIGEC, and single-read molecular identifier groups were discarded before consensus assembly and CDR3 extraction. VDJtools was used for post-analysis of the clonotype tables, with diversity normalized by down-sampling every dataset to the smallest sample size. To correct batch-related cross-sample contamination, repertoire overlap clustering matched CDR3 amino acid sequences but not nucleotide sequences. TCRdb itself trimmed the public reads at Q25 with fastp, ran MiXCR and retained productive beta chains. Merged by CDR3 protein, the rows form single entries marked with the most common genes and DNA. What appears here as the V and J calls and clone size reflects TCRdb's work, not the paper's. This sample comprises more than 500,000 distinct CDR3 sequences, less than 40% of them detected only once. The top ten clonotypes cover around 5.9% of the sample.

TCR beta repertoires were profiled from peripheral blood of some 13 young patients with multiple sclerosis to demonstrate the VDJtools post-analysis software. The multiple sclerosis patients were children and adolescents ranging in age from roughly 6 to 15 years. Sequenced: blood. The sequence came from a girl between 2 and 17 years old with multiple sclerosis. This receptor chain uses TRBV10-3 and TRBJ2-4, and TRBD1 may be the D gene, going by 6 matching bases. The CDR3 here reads CAISPGAKNVQYF. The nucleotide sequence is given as TGTGCCATCAGCCCAGGGGCCAAAAACGTTCAGTACTTC.